Below, 29 T cell receptor beta chains from the same sample are listed, as sequenced in a study of shared clonotypes between healthy human individuals. Clones were sequenced by immunoSEQ multiplex PCR, and TCRdb holds only the in-frame ones, with some missing. In the table there are hundreds of thousands of clones, roughly 80% of which are singletons. Sequenced input: PBMCs. These receptors came from a woman aged 40 to 50 in good health. Some clones in this sample may be carry-over from other donors' samples.

The chain couples TRBV5-4 to TRBJ1-1; no firm D call. Trimming removed 1 base at V and 1 base at J, with 11 bases between. The germline V gene has CDR1 SGHNT and CDR2 YYREEE (reference sequence). This CDR3 contains 15 residues. The chain's CDR3 is CASSLFQTGNTEAFF. The DNA for the CDR3 is TGTGCCAGCAGCTTGTTTCAAACGGGGAACACTGAAGCTTTCTTT. The whole variable domain, filled in from reference TRBV5-4 and TRBJ1-1, reads ETGVTQSPTHLIKTRGQQVTLRCSSQSGHNTVSWYQQALGQGPQFIFQYYREEENGRGNFPPRFSGLQFPNYSSELNVNALELDDSALYLCASSLFQTGNTEAFFGQGTRLTVV.

V gene TRBV5-1 combines with J gene TRBJ2-5; D gene uncertain. The CDR3 length is 12 residues. The germline CDR1 and CDR2 sequences are SGHRS and YFSETQ. Trimming pared 5 bases from V and 5 bases from J, leaving 10 bases between. The CDR3, as DNA: TGCGCCAGCAGGGTCTATGACGAGACCCAGTACTTC. The encoded protein is CASRVYDETQYF.

About this clone: A read error is likely here: a far larger clone is one base away. This specimen includes other DNA sequences encoding the same CDR3. The chain recombines TRBV2 with TRBJ1-5; possibly TRBD1 for D (5 bases). The CDR3 covers 14 residues. Germline V gene data show CDR1 as SNHLY and CDR2 as FYNNEI. The chain's CDR3 is CASSYQGAGQPQHF. Here the CDR3 DNA reads TGTGCCAGCAGTTACCAGGGAGCCGGTCAGCCCCAGCACTTT.

The J gene is TRBJ2-2, the V gene TRBV7-2; D uncertain. The CDR3 spans 14 residues. Trimming left V 3 bases short and J 5 bases short, with 10 bases between. Germline assignment: CDR1 SGHTA and CDR2 FQGNSA. As DNA, the CDR3 is TGTGCCAGCAGCTTTTATTCCGTAACCGGGGAGCTGTTTTTT. Translated, it gives CASSFYSVTGELFF.

This rearrangement joins TRBV18 to TRBJ1-4; D is perhaps TRBD1 (6 bases). From germline, CDR1 is KGHSH and CDR2 LQKENI. The ends were cut back, 3 bases at V and 6 bases at J, with 14 bases in the middle. The CDR3 is 15 residues long. CDR3 sequence: CASSPARGDDEKLFF. Written as DNA, the CDR3 is TGTGCCAGCTCACCGGCCAGGGGTGATGATGAAAAACTGTTTTTT.

This rearrangement joins TRBV11-2 to TRBJ1-3; no clear D gene. The CDR3 runs 15 residues. Trimming took 5 bases from V and 7 from J, leaving 18 bases between them. Germline CDR1 is SGHAT and CDR2 is FQNNGV. CDR3 sequence: CASSRDGEAWNTIYF. CDR3 DNA: TGTGCCAGCAGCAGAGACGGGGAGGCCTGGAACACCATATATTTT.

The chain combines TRBV7-2 with TRBJ2-7, with 9 nucleotides matching TRBD2. With 7 bases clipped from V and 2 bases from J, the junction kept 12 bases outside the gene matches. The CDR3 is 16 amino acids. Germline CDR1 and CDR2: SGHTA and FQGNSA. The CDR3 DNA follows: TGTGCCAGCACCCCCCGGGAGGTAGCGGGGGCCTACGAGCAGTACTTC. It is translated as CASTPREVAGAYEQYF.

The V gene is TRBV6-1, the J gene TRBJ1-2; no definite D call. Germline V gives CDR1 MNHNS, CDR2 SASEGT. This CDR3 has 12 residues. V shed 5 bases and J shed 8 bases, with 12 bases lying between them. Here the CDR3 reads CASSNPPTGYTF. CDR3 DNA: TGTGCCAGCAGTAATCCGCCCACGGGCTACACCTTC.

The J gene is TRBJ1-4, the V gene TRBV7-6; TRBD1 might be the D (6 bases). The V gene's germline CDR1 is SGHVS and CDR2 FNYEAQ. The CDR3 totals 12 residues. V was trimmed by 5 bases and J by 10 bases, leaving 11 bases between them. This CDR3 reads CASSNQGTKLFF. The CDR3 DNA is TGTGCCAGCAGCAACCAGGGGACAAAACTGTTTTTT.

The CDR3: CASSVENLDYGYTF. CDR3 in DNA: TGTGCCAGCAGCGTAGAAAACCTGGACTATGGCTACACCTTC. This sequence joins TRBV9 and TRBJ1-2; no reliable D call. Trimming took 0 bases from V and 3 from J, leaving 9 bases between them. The CDR3 consists of 14 residues. Germline values: CDR1 SGDLS, CDR2 YYNGEE.

This clone was detected once. The chain combines TRBV29-1 with TRBJ2-7; D unclear. Per germline, CDR1 SQVTM and CDR2 ANQGSEA. The CDR3 consists of 11 residues. The V end lost 5 bases, the J end lost 2 bases, and 7 bases lay between the germline ends. CDR3 DNA sequence: TGCAGCGTTTACAATCCCTACGAGCAGTACTTC. Amino acid sequence: CSVYNPYEQYF.

This rearrangement joins TRBV7-8 to TRBJ1-1; no clear D. The CDR3 runs 14 residues. Deletions cut 5 bases from V and 8 bases from J, with 18 bases between. CDR1 and CDR2 (germline): SGHVS, FQNEAQ. The CDR3 DNA reads TGTGCCAGCAGCCCGACGCAGGCCAGCCCAGAAGCTTTCTTT. It encodes CASSPTQASPEAFF.

This rearrangement joins TRBV7-9 to TRBJ2-5; D uncertain. This CDR3 is built from 14 residues. Between the trimmed V and J ends, which lost 1 base and 5 bases, there was a span of 11 bases. Germline loops: CDR1 SEHNR, CDR2 FQNEAQ (reference sequence). CDR3 DNA: TGTGCCAGCAGCTTAGGGAGCGTACGGGAGACCCAGTACTTC. It specifies CASSLGSVRETQYF.

This sequence joins TRBV6-1 and TRBJ1-6; maybe TRBD1 (6 bases). V lost 3 bases to trimming and J lost 7 bases, with 16 bases between them. CDR1 and CDR2 (germline): MNHNS, SASEGT. The CDR3 is 16 residues long. CDR3 coding DNA: TGTGCCAGCAGTGACGGGGAGGGGAGGGGGAATTCACCCCTCCACTTT. This gives the protein CASSDGEGRGNSPLHF.

As to this clone: A read error is the likely source, as a far larger clone sits one nucleotide away. This chain uses TRBV30 with TRBJ1-5; no firm D call. V gave up 5 bases and J gave up 2 bases, with 10 bases separating them. Germline V gene lookup returns CDR1 GTSNPN and CDR2 SVGIG (reference sequence). The CDR3 totals 13 residues. The CDR3 region has the DNA TGTGCCTGGGGCAACAGTGGCAATCAGCCCCAGCATTTT. Translated, it gives CAWGNSGNQPQHF.

The chain carries TRBV7-2 and TRBJ1-5; D gene unclear. Between the trimmed V and J ends, which lost 4 bases and 3 bases, there was a span of 13 bases. CDR3 length equals 15 residues. Germline lookup yields CDR1 SGHTA and CDR2 FQGNSA. The CDR3 nucleotides read TGTGCCAGCAGCTCCCGGGGAAGAGACAATCAGCCCCAGCATTTT. Its protein is CASSSRGRDNQPQHF.

Worth noting for this clone: Other DNA sequences of this sample code for an identical CDR3. The chain carries TRBV19 and TRBJ1-1; D remains ambiguous. V was cut by 5 bases and J by 3 bases, with 10 bases left in between. Germline CDR1 and CDR2: LNHDA and SQIVND (reference sequence). The CDR3 covers 13 residues. The CDR3 region has the DNA TGTGCCAGTAGTCGGACCGGGGACACTGAAGCTTTCTTT. Translated: CASSRTGDTEAFF.

The chain joins TRBV27 to TRBJ2-5; the D gene could be TRBD1 or TRBD2 (5 bases each). Trimming removed 5 bases from V and 1 base from J, with 14 bases in between. Germline CDR1 is MNHEY and CDR2 is SMNVEV (reference sequence). This CDR3 has 15 amino acids. This CDR3 reads CASSPWGMLQETQYF. CDR3 sequence (DNA): TGTGCCAGCAGTCCCTGGGGGATGCTCCAAGAGACCCAGTACTTC.

Notes on this clone: A read error is possible here, since a much larger clone lies one base away. V gene TRBV7-8 combines with J gene TRBJ2-1; D is unresolved. V was shortened by 3 bases and J by 0 bases, with 15 bases between the two germline ends. Germline V gives CDR1 SGHVS, CDR2 FQNEAQ. The CDR3 extends over 17 amino acids. This chain's CDR3 is CASSFTIYKYSYNEQFF. The CDR3 bases are TGTGCCAGCAGCTTTACCATCTACAAATACTCCTACAATGAGCAGTTCTTC.

This clone was seen a single time. This sequence may be a read error, since a much larger clone differs from it by one base. The genes are TRBV27 and TRBJ1-3; D might be TRBD2 (5 bases). The J call is uncertain, as TRBJ2-2 better fits the DNA end. The V gene's germline CDR1 is MNHEY and CDR2 SMNVEV (reference sequence). CDR3 length: 13 residues. DNA of the CDR3: TGTGCCAGCAGTTTAACGGGGACCGGGGAGCTGTTTTTT. Translation: CASSLTGTGELFF.

This clone was observed once. This sample also contains other DNA sequences that code for the same CDR3. V usage is TRBV7-9 and J usage is TRBJ2-5, with D possibly being TRBD2 (5 bases). Trimming took 3 bases from V and 3 from J, leaving 11 bases between them. The CDR3 is 14 residues long. The germline gives CDR1 SEHNR, CDR2 FQNEAQ (reference sequence). The CDR3: CASSLAEGKETQYF. CDR3 sequence (DNA): TGTGCCAGCAGCTTGGCTGAGGGTAAAGAGACCCAGTACTTC.

The rearrangement links TRBV7-9 to TRBJ2-5, with 9 bases matching TRBD2. Losses at the gene ends were 7 bases for V and 5 bases for J; bases not matched to a gene: 8. The CDR3 extends over 14 amino acids. Per the germline V gene, CDR1 is SEHNR and CDR2 is FQNEAQ (reference sequence). CDR3 in amino acids: CASTQGLAGETQYF. The CDR3 bases are TGTGCCAGCACCCAAGGGCTAGCGGGGGAGACCCAGTACTTC.

The chain combines TRBV29-1 with TRBJ2-5, with TRBD2 identical over 8 bases. The J segment lost 5 bases and the V segment lost 4 bases, leaving 6 bases of the junction unmatched. Germline V gene data show CDR1 as SQVTM and CDR2 as ANQGSEA. This CDR3 is 13 amino acids long. The CDR3 DNA reads TGCAGCGTTGCAGCGGGGGCGCGTGAGACCCAGTACTTC. Translated: CSVAAGARETQYF.

This clone was picked up one time. A clone one base away is much larger, so this may be a read error. The gene calls are TRBV19 and TRBJ2-7; 10 nucleotides agree with TRBD1. CDR1 is LNHDA, CDR2 SQIVND, per germline (reference sequence). This CDR3 is 16 amino acids long. V lost 1 base, J lost 6 bases, and 9 bases stayed unmatched. The CDR3 nucleotides are TGTGCCAGTAGTATAGGTGCCGGGACAGGGGACAGCGAGCAGTACTTC. Protein sequence: CASSIGAGTGDSEQYF.

This clone was counted once. The J gene is TRBJ1-1, the V gene TRBV6-6; D not resolved. Trimming cost V 6 bases and J 1 base, with 9 bases left between them. CDR3 size: 13 residues. Germline CDR1 reads MNHNY; CDR2 reads SVGAGI (reference sequence). In nucleotides, the CDR3 is TGTGCCAGCAGCCCCCCACAGAACACTGAAGCTTTCTTT. Translating gives CASSPPQNTEAFF.

The sample holds one count of this clone. One junction end does not reproduce the germline sequence, and a read error may be involved. The chain is built from TRBV7-2 and TRBJ2-1, with 10 bases aligning to TRBD1. There are 15 residues in the CDR3. Germline-derived CDR1 and CDR2 are SGHTA and FQGNSA. For the CDR3, the DNA is TGTGCCAGCAGCTTAGTTGGACAGGGGGTAAGGGAGCAATTCTTC. Translated: CASSLVGQGVREQFF. Using reference TRBV7-2 and TRBJ2-1 for the parts outside the CDR3, the full variable domain is GAGVSQSPSNKVTEKGKDVELRCDPISGHTALYWYRQSLGQGLEFLIYFQGNSAPDKSGLPSDRFSAERTGGSVSTLTIQRTQQEDSAVYLCASSLVGQGVREQFFGPGTRLTVL.

The chain combines TRBV5-1 with TRBJ1-4; 9 bases are shared with TRBD1. The CDR3 is made up of 15 amino acids. CDR1 and CDR2 (germline): SGHRS, YFSETQ. V was pared by 4 bases and J by 6 bases, with 7 bases of the junction left unmatched. CDR3 sequence (DNA): TGCGCCAGCAGCCCCATACAGGGGGCGGATGAAAAACTGTTTTTT. Its protein product is CASSPIQGADEKLFF. Drawing the rest from reference TRBV5-1 and TRBJ1-4, the complete variable domain is KAGVTQTPRYLIKTRGQQVTLSCSPISGHRSVSWYQQTPGQGLQFLFEYFSETQRNKGNFPGRFSGRQFSNSRSEMNVSTLELGDSALYLCASSPIQGADEKLFFGSGTQLSVL.

This clone was seen a single time. The J gene is TRBJ2-1, the V gene TRBV6-4, with TRBD2 as a possible D gene (5 bases). Germline V CDR1 and CDR2: MRHNA, SNTAGT. This CDR3 is built from 15 residues. Deletions cut 4 bases from V and 7 bases from J, with 17 bases between. CDR3 in amino acids: CASSASGGEGNEQFF. CDR3 DNA: TGTGCCAGCAGTGCGTCTGGCGGAGAGGGAAATGAGCAGTTCTTC.

This clone has only one observation. The chain couples TRBV18 to TRBJ2-1; 10 bases are shared with TRBD1. The J segment lost 8 bases and the V segment lost 3 bases, leaving 4 bases of the junction unmatched. CDR3 length equals 14 residues. Per germline, CDR1 KGHSH and CDR2 LQKENI. The CDR3 bases are TGTGCCAGCTCACCGGACAGGGGGATCTATGAGCAGTTCTTC. This gives the protein CASSPDRGIYEQFF.